A single sample is the source of the 13 T cell receptor beta chains below, sequenced in a study of CD8 T cells in ankylosing spondylitis. Points from the study as a whole: Ankylosing spondylitis blood appeared to be characterized by a TCR beta motif of 7 to 9 highly homologous variants.

Via MiXCR, TCRdb re-called the 5' RACE reads, giving one row per CDR3 protein. The table lists about 440,000 distinct CDR3 sequences, 17% of them singletons. For these TCRs, the target antigens are not known. Sequencing was done on a sample of blood, either unsorted or a sorted T cell fraction (not recorded which). These receptors all stem from a male donor with ankylosing spondylitis.

This clonotype occurred a few times. This rearrangement joins TRBV6-5 to TRBJ2-1; 7 bases match TRBD1. Trimming removed 2 bases from V and 3 bases from J; junction bases left unmatched: 4. Germline CDR1 and CDR2: MNHEY and SVGAGI. This CDR3 comprises 15 residues. The CDR3 loop reads CASSYARDSYNEQFF. The CDR3, as DNA: TGTGCCAGCAGTTACGCCCGGGACAGCTACAATGAGCAGTTCTTC.

This chain joins TRBV7-8 and TRBJ2-4, with TRBD2 matching over 8 bases. Germline V CDR1 and CDR2: SGHVS, FQNEAQ. The CDR3 covers 16 residues. J gave up 5 bases and V 4 bases, and 10 bases lay outside the gene matches. DNA for the CDR3: TGTGCCAGCAGCTCCCGGGGGGGAGCGGGGGAAAACATTCAGTACTTC. Amino acids: CASSSRGGAGENIQYF.

This clonotype was observed a handful of times. This chain connects TRBV18 to TRBJ2-7; D perhaps matches TRBD2 (5 bases). There are 15 residues in the CDR3. Trimming took 2 bases from V and 0 from J, leaving 11 bases between them. In germline, CDR1 is KGHSH, CDR2 LQKENI. CDR3 in DNA: TGTGCCAGCTCACCATTAGCGTCGGGCTCCTACGAGCAGTACTTC. It encodes CASSPLASGSYEQYF.

The chain is built from TRBV9 and TRBJ1-2; D is possibly TRBD1 (6 bases). CDR3 length: 14 amino acids. Germline V gene data show CDR1 as SGDLS and CDR2 as YYNGEE. V was shortened by 3 bases and J by 1 base, with 10 bases between the two germline ends. For the CDR3, the DNA is TGTGCCAGCAGCGCCCGACAGGTTAACTATGGCTACACCTTC. It encodes CASSARQVNYGYTF.

The chain joins TRBV15 to TRBJ2-7, with D tentatively TRBD1 (6 bases). Germline CDR1 reads LNHNV; CDR2 reads YYDKDF (reference sequence). The CDR3 runs 13 residues. CDR3 in amino acids: CATSRDLGGQLVV. CDR3 bases: TGTGCCACCAGCAGAGATTTAGGCGGACAGCTGGTTGTC.

This clonotype was seen a handful of times. The J gene is TRBJ2-2, the V gene TRBV5-1; D is undetermined. V lost 2 bases to trimming and J lost 2 bases, with 7 bases between them. CDR1 SGHRS and CDR2 YFSETQ come from the germline V gene. The CDR3 loop spans 14 amino acids. The CDR3, as DNA: TGCGCCAGCAGCTTCGGCTTTAACACCGGGGAGCTGTTTTTT. It translates to CASSFGFNTGELFF. The full variable domain, with the rest looked up from reference TRBV5-1 and TRBJ2-2, is KAGVTQTPRYLIKTRGQQVTLSCSPISGHRSVSWYQQTPGQGLQFLFEYFSETQRNKGNFPGRFSGRQFSNSRSEMNVSTLELGDSALYLCASSFGFNTGELFFGEGSRLTVL.

CDR3 amino acids: CSVAAGRSTNEKLFF. In DNA, the CDR3 is TGCAGCGTTGCCGCCGGGCGCTCAACTAATGAAAAACTGTTTTTT. The rearrangement uses TRBV29-1 and TRBJ1-4; D uncertain. V was shortened by 4 bases and J by 0 bases, with 12 bases between the two germline ends. CDR1 and CDR2 from the germline V gene are SQVTM and ANQGSEA. This CDR3 has 15 residues.

The chain has TRBV20-1 and TRBJ2-1, with D perhaps matching TRBD1 (5 bases). V lost 6 bases and J 6 bases, leaving 21 bases between the germline ends. The CDR3 extends over 15 amino acids. Looked up from germline, CDR1 is DFQATT and CDR2 is SNEGSKA (reference sequence). The CDR3 DNA follows: TGCAGTGCCATCTCATCGGGCAGGGCTGGCAATGAGCAGTTCTTC. Translated, it gives CSAISSGRAGNEQFF.

This chain links TRBV7-9 with TRBJ2-5; a weak D match, TRBD1 (6 bases). The V end lost 0 bases, the J end lost 0 bases, and 8 bases lay between the germline ends. The CDR3 is 15 residues long. CDR1 and CDR2 from the germline V gene are SEHNR and FQNEAQ (reference sequence). CDR3 bases: TGTGCCAGCAGCTTAGCGGGGGCGTACCAAGAGACCCAGTACTTC. Translated: CASSLAGAYQETQYF.

Ten or more counts support this clonotype. V and J are TRBV12-3 or TRBV12-4 and TRBJ1-2; unclear D gene. Trimming cost V 0 bases and J 6 bases, with 2 bases left between them. This CDR3 spans 11 amino acids. The CDR3 loop reads CASSLADGYTF. In DNA, the CDR3 is TGTGCCAGCAGTTTAGCCGATGGCTACACCTTC.

The CDR3, as DNA: TGTGCCAGCAGCGTAGGAGCTGCGGGGGGCCAAGAGACCCAGTACTTC. Amino acids: CASSVGAAGGQETQYF. V is TRBV9 and J is TRBJ2-5; 8 bases agree with TRBD2. The CDR3 contains 16 residues. Trimming cost V 0 bases and J 1 base; bases outside gene matches: 5. Germline CDR1 SGDLS, CDR2 YYNGEE.

J is TRBJ2-2 and V is TRBV19, with D maybe TRBD2 (5 bases). The germline gives CDR1 LNHDA, CDR2 SQIVND (reference sequence). This CDR3 comprises 13 residues. V lost 7 bases to trimming and J lost 0 bases, with 6 bases between them. Here the CDR3 reads CASMGANTGELFF. The CDR3 DNA reads TGTGCCAGTATGGGAGCGAACACCGGGGAGCTGTTTTTT.

The table lists this clonotype with a few counts. This chain connects TRBV5-1 to TRBJ2-2, with a tentative D call TRBD2 (5 bases). This CDR3 spans 15 amino acids. V was shortened by 4 bases and J by 2 bases, with 12 bases between the two germline ends. In germline, CDR1 is SGHRS, CDR2 YFSETQ. Written as DNA, the CDR3 is TGCGCCAGCAGCCTTCCCCGGGGTAACACCGGGGAGCTGTTTTTT. Amino acids: CASSLPRGNTGELFF.